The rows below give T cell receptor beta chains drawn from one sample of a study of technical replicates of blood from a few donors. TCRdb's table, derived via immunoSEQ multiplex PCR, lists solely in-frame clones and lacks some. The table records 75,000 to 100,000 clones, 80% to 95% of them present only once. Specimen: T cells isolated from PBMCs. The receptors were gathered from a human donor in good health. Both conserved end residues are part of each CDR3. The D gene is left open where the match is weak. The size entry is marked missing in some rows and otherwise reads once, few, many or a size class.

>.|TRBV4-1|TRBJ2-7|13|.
TGCGCCAGCAGCCTCAACCGGGCGGGTGAGCAGTACTTC
CASSLNRAGEQYF
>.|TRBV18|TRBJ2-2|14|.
TGTGCCAGCTCACCGAGCCGGGGAACCGGGGAGCTGTTTTTT
CASSPSRGTGELFF
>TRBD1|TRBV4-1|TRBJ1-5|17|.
TGCGCCAGCAGCCAAGGTAGGGCTAGAGGGGGCTGGCAGCCCCAGCATTTT
CASSQGRARGGWQPQHF
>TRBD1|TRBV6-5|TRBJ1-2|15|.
TGTGCCAGCAGTCGCACAGGGGGCGGAGGCTATGGCTACACCTTC
CASSRTGGGGYGYTF
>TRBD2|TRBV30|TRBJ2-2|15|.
TGTGCCTGGAACCTAGCGGGGGGCGACACCGGGGAGCTGTTTTTT
CAWNLAGGDTGELFF
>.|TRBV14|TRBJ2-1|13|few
TGTGCCAGCAGCCCAACCCTATTCAATGAGCAGTTCTTC
CASSPTLFNEQFF
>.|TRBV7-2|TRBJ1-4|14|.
TGTGCCAGCAGCTTTCCAGGTTCTAATGAAAAACTGTTTTTT
CASSFPGSNEKLFF
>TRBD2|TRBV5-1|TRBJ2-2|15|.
TGCGCCAGCAGCTTGCAGCGGGGGGGCGCGGGGGAGCTGTTTTTT
CASSLQRGGAGELFF
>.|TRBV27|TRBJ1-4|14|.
TGTGCCAGCAGTCCGACAGCACTTACGGAAAAACTGTTTTTT
CASSPTALTEKLFF
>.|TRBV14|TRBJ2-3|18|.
TGTGCCAGCAGCCACGAAGCCTATTCTGTCCATTCACCAGATACGCAGTATTTT
CASSHEAYSVHSPDTQYF
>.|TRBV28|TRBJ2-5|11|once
TGTGCCAGCAGTCAACCGGGGACCCAGTACTTC
CASSQPGTQYF
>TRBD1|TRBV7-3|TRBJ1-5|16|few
TGTGCCAGCAGCTTAAGACAGGGAGCGTCCCATCAGCCCCAGCATTTT
CASSLRQGASHQPQHF
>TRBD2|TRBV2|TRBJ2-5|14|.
TGTGCCAGCAGCGCATCCTGGGGGGGAGAGACCCAGTACTTC
CASSASWGGETQYF
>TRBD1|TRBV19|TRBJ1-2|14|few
TGTGCCAGTAGTAAGTCAGGGGGCGACTATGGCTACACCTTC
CASSKSGGDYGYTF
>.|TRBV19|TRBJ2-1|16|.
TGTGCCAGTAGAACCAGATCTAGCGTTTCCCCTGATGAGCAGTTCTTC
CASRTRSSVSPDEQFF
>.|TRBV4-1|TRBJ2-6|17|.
TGCGCCAGCAGCCCCACAGGATTGGCATCTGGGGCCAACGTCCTGACTTTC
CASSPTGLASGANVLTF
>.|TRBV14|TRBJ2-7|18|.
TGTGCCAGCAGCCAATTCCCTTTTATTACTGTAGCCTCCTACGAGCAGTACTTC
CASSQFPFITVASYEQYF
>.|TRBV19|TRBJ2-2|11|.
TGTGCCAGTAGTCTCTCCGGGGAGCTGTTTTTT
CASSLSGELFF
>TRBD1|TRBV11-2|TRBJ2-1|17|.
TGTGCCAGCAGCGCGGGACAGGGGGCGCAATCGTACAATGAGCAGTTCTTC
CASSAGQGAQSYNEQFF
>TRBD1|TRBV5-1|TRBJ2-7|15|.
TGCGCCAGCAGCTTGGTGCGACAGGGGTTGGACGAGCAGTACTTC
CASSLVRQGLDEQYF
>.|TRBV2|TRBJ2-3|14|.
TGTGCCAGCAGTGATTGGGAGTCGCCAGATACGCAGTATTTT
CASSDWESPDTQYF
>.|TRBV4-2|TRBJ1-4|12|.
TGTGCCAGCGCTGGAGGAGATGAAAAACTGTTTTTT
CASAGGDEKLFF
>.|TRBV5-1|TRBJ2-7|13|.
TGCGCCAGCAACAGGCAAGACTCCTACGAGCAGTACTTC
CASNRQDSYEQYF
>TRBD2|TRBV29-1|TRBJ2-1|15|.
TGCAGCGTTGAAGGGACTAGCGGGGGACTCAATGAGCAGTTCTTC
CSVEGTSGGLNEQFF
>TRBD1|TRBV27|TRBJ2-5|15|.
TGTGCCAGCAGTCTCAACAGGGGTATCCAAGAGACCCAGTACTTC
CASSLNRGIQETQYF
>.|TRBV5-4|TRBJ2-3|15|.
TGTGCCAGCAGCCTCGGGGGACTCCTAACAGATACGCAGTATTTT
CASSLGGLLTDTQYF
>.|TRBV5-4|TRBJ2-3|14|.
TGTGCCAGCAGCACAGAATTGGGCACAGATACGCAGTATTTT
CASSTELGTDTQYF